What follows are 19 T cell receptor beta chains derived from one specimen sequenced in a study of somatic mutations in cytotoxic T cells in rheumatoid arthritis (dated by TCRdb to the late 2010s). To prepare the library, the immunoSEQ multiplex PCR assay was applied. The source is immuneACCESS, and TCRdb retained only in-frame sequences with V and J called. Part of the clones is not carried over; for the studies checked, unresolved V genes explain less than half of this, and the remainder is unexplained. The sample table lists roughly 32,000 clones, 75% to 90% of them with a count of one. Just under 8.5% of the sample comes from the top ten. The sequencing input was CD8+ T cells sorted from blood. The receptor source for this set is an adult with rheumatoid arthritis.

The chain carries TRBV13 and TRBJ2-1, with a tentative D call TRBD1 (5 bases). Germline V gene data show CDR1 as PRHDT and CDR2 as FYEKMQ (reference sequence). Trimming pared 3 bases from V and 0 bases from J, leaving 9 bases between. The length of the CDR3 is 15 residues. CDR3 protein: CASSLTASSYNEQFF. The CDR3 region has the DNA TGTGCCAGCAGCTTGACAGCGAGCTCCTACAATGAGCAGTTCTTC.

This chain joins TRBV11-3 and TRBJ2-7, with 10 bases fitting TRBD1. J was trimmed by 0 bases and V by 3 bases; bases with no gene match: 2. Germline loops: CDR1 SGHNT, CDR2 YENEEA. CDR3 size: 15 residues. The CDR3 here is CASSFGTGASYEQYF. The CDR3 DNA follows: TGTGCCAGCAGCTTTGGGACAGGGGCCTCCTACGAGCAGTACTTC.

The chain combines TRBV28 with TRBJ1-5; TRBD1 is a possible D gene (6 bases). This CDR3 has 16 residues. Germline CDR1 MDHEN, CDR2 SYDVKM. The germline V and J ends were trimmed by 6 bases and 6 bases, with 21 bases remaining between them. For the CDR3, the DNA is TGTGCCAGCAGCGCCGAGCGGGGTGGAGGGGGTCAGCCCCAGCATTTT. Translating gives CASSAERGGGGQPQHF. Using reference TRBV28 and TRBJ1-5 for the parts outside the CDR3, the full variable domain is DVKVTQSSRYLVKRTGEKVFLECVQDMDHENMFWYRQDPGLGLRLIYFSYDVKMKEKGDIPEGYSVSREKKERFSLILESASTNQTSMYLCASSAERGGGGQPQHFGDGTRLSIL.

CDR3 residues: CSVESWGQLSTDTQYF. DNA for the CDR3: TGCAGCGTCGAAAGCTGGGGACAGCTTAGCACAGATACGCAGTATTTT. The chain is built from TRBV29-1 and TRBJ2-3, with 7 positions matching TRBD1. This CDR3 is 16 amino acids long. J gave up 0 bases and V 6 bases, and 12 bases lay outside the gene matches. From germline, CDR1 is SQVTM and CDR2 ANQGSEA.

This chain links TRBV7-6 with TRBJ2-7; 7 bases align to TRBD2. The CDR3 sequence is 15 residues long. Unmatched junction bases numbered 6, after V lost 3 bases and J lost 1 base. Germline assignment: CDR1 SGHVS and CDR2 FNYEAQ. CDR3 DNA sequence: TGTGCCAGCAGCTTTAGCGGGCCCCATTCCTACGAGCAGTACTTC. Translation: CASSFSGPHSYEQYF.

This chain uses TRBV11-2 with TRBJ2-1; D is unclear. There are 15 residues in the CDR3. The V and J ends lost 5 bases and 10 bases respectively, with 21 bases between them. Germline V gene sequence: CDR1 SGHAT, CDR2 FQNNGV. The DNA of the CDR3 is TGTGCCAGCAGCCTCGAACGACTGCCCTCCTGGGAGCAGTTCTTC. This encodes CASSLERLPSWEQFF.

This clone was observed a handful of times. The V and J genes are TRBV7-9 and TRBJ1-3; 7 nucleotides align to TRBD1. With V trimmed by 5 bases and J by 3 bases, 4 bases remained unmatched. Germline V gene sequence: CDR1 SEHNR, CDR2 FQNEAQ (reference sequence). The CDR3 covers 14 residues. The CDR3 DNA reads TGTGCCAGCAGCGGTACAGGGGTTGGAAACACCATATATTTT. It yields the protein CASSGTGVGNTIYF.

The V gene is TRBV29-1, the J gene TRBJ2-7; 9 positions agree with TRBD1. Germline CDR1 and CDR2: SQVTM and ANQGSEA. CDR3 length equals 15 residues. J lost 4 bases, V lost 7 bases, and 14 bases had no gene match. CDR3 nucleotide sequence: TGCAGCGGGGGTACCACCGGGACAGGGCGTTACGAGCAGTACTTC. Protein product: CSGGTTGTGRYEQYF.

The CDR3 loop reads CSAPVEGELFF. CDR3 in DNA: TGCAGCGCCCCCGTCGAGGGGGAGCTGTTTTTT. The chain combines TRBV29-1 with TRBJ2-2; D is ambiguous. With 7 bases removed from V and 8 bases from J, the gap between germline ends came to 11 bases. The germline gives CDR1 SQVTM, CDR2 ANQGSEA. The CDR3 sequence is 11 residues long.

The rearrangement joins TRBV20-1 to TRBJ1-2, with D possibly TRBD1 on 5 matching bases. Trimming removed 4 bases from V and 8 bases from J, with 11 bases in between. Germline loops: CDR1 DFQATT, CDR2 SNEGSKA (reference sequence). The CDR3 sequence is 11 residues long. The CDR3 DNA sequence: TGCAGTGCTAAGCAGGGTTGGGGCTACACCTTC. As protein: CSAKQGWGYTF.

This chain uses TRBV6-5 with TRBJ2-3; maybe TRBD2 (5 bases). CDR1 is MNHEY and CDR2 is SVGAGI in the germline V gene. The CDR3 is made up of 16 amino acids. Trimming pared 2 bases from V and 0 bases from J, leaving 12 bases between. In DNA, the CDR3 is TGTGCCAGCAGTTACGATCCGGGGTCTAGCACAGATACGCAGTATTTT. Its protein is CASSYDPGSSTDTQYF.

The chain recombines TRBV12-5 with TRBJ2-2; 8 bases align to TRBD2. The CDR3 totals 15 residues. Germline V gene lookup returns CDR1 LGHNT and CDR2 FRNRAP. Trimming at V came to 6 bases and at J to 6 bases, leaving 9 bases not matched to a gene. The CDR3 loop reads CASGFEGGGSGELFF. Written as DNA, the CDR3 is TGTGCTAGTGGATTCGAGGGCGGGGGGTCCGGGGAGCTGTTTTTT.

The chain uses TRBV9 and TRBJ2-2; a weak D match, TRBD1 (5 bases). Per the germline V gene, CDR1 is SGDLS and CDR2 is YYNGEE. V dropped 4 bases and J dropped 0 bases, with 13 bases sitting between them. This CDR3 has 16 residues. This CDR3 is CASSSQDSANTGELFF. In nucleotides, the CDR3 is TGTGCCAGCAGCTCCCAAGACAGCGCGAACACCGGGGAGCTGTTTTTT.

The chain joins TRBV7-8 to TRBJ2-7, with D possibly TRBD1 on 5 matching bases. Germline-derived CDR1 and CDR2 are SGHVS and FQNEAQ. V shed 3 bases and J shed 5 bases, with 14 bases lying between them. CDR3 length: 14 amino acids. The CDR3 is CASSFGAGPDEQYF. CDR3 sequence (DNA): TGTGCCAGCAGCTTTGGGGCAGGGCCTGACGAGCAGTACTTC.

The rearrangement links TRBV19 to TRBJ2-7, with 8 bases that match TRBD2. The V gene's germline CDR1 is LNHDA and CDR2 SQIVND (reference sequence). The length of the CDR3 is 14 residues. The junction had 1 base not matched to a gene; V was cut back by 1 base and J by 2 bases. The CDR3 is CASSIGGLAYEQYF. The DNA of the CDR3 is TGTGCCAGTAGTATAGGGGGACTAGCCTACGAGCAGTACTTC. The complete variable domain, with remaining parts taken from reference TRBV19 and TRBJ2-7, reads DGGITQSPKYLFRKEGQNVTLSCEQNLNHDAMYWYRQDPGQGLRLIYYSQIVNDFQKGDIAEGYSVSREKKESFPLTVTSAQKNPTAFYLCASSIGGLAYEQYFGPGTRLTVT.

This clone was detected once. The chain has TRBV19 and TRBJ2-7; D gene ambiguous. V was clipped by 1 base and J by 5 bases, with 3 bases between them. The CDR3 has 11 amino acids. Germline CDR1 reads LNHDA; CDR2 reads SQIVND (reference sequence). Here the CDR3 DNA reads TGTGCCAGTAGTATAGCTAACGAGCAGTACTTC. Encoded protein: CASSIANEQYF.

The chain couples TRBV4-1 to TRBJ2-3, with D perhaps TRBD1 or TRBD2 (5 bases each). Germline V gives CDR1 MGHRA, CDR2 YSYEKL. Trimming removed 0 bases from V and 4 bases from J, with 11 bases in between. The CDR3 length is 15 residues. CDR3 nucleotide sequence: TGCGCCAGCAGCCAAGATCCAGGGACCGCAGATACGCAGTATTTT. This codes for CASSQDPGTADTQYF.

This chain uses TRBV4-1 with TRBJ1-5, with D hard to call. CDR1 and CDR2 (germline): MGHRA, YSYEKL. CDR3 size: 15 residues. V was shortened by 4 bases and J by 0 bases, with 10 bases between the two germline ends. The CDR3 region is CASSRGPASNQPQHF. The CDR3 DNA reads TGCGCCAGCAGCCGAGGACCAGCTAGCAATCAGCCCCAGCATTTT.

CDR3 nucleotides: TGTGCCAGCAGCCCCAGGAGGGACCGAATGAACACTGAAGCTTTCTTT. Amino acid sequence: CASSPRRDRMNTEAFF. V and J are TRBV11-3 and TRBJ1-1; possibly TRBD1 for D (5 bases). Germline lookup yields CDR1 SGHNT and CDR2 YENEEA. Trimming pared 5 bases from V and 0 bases from J, leaving 16 bases between. The CDR3 runs to 16 residues.